The next 8 T cell receptor beta chains were all read from a single sample in a study of T cells after yellow fever vaccination. TCRdb re-called the 5' RACE reads through MiXCR, storing one row per CDR3 protein. Here the sample spans some 670,000 distinct CDR3 sequences, 10% to 15% being singletons. Sequencing was performed on PBMCs, taken on the day of the yellow fever booster vaccination. These receptors all stem from a young man who received the YFV17D yellow fever vaccine.

This clonotype was counted between two and nine times. The chain recombines TRBV6-1 with TRBJ1-2, with 7 bases matching TRBD1. CDR1 MNHNS and CDR2 SASEGT come from the germline V gene. Losses at the gene ends were 10 bases for V and 6 bases for J; bases not matched to a gene: 17. The CDR3 consists of 15 residues. The CDR3 region is CATLSGDSHVHGYTF. The CDR3 nucleotides are TGTGCCACGCTGTCAGGGGACAGCCATGTGCATGGCTACACCTTC.

The table lists this clonotype with many counts. V gene TRBV18 combines with J gene TRBJ2-7; no firm D call. Deletions cut 6 bases from V and 3 bases from J, with 9 bases between. CDR1 is KGHSH and CDR2 is LQKENI in the germline V gene. The CDR3 extends over 12 amino acids. The CDR3: CASSSAIYEQYF. In DNA form, the CDR3 reads TGTGCCAGCTCTTCCGCTATCTACGAGCAGTACTTC.

V gene TRBV5-1 combines with J gene TRBJ1-1, with 7 bases identical to TRBD1. The length of the CDR3 is 14 residues. With 2 bases clipped from V and 11 bases from J, the junction kept 12 bases outside the gene matches. Germline V gene data show CDR1 as SGHRS and CDR2 as YFSETQ. The CDR3 loop reads CASSLSGRQGLAFF. The CDR3 DNA is TGCGCCAGCAGCTTATCTGGCAGACAGGGATTGGCTTTCTTT. The whole variable domain, filled in from reference TRBV5-1 and TRBJ1-1, reads KAGVTQTPRYLIKTRGQQVTLSCSPISGHRSVSWYQQTPGQGLQFLFEYFSETQRNKGNFPGRFSGRQFSNSRSEMNVSTLELGDSALYLCASSLSGRQGLAFFGQGTRLTVV.

This clonotype was counted between two and nine times. The rearrangement joins TRBV6-2 or TRBV6-3 to TRBJ2-1, with TRBD1 matching 9 bases. The V segment lost 4 bases and the J segment 9 bases; nucleotides outside the gene matches: 7. The CDR3 covers 14 residues. Germline V gene lookup returns CDR1 MNHEY and CDR2 SVGEGT. The CDR3 loop is CASSSVGGQGEQFF. The DNA of the CDR3 is TGTGCCAGCAGTTCGGTGGGGGGACAGGGTGAGCAGTTCTTC.

This clonotype was counted only a few times. This chain connects TRBV6-5 to TRBJ2-1; TRBD2 aligns across 10 bases. The CDR3 runs to 17 residues. From germline, CDR1 is MNHEY and CDR2 SVGAGI. Trimming at V came to 2 bases and at J to 4 bases, leaving 8 bases not matched to a gene. This CDR3 reads CASSYKYRLAGYNEQFF. The CDR3 nucleotides read TGTGCCAGCAGTTACAAGTATAGACTAGCGGGTTACAATGAGCAGTTCTTC.

This rearrangement joins TRBV4-3 to TRBJ2-7, with a weak D call TRBD1 (5 bases). The CDR3 has 14 amino acids. V lost 3 bases and J 6 bases, leaving 15 bases between the germline ends. The germline V gene encodes CDR1 LGHNA and CDR2 YSLEER. CDR3 sequence reads: CASSQDKLGSEQYF. Here the CDR3 DNA reads TGCGCCAGCAGCCAGGACAAGTTGGGGTCCGAGCAGTACTTC.

This clonotype appeared a few times. CDR3 DNA sequence: TGTGCCACCAGCAGAGATAGCGTAAAAAGCACAGATACGCAGTATTTT. Its translation is CATSRDSVKSTDTQYF. This chain connects TRBV15 to TRBJ2-3; a possible D gene is TRBD2 (5 bases). This CDR3 has 16 amino acids. The germline V and J ends were trimmed by 0 bases and 0 bases, with 10 bases remaining between them. Germline V gene data show CDR1 as LNHNV and CDR2 as YYDKDF (reference sequence).

This clonotype was seen more than once but under ten times. The V and J genes are TRBV19 and TRBJ1-5; 8 nucleotides line up with TRBD1. CDR3 length equals 16 residues. In germline, CDR1 is LNHDA, CDR2 SQIVND (reference sequence). V was clipped by 5 bases and J by 4 bases; unmatched bases: 10. Written as DNA, the CDR3 is TGTGCCAGTAGTTTACGGACAGGGTTAAGTAATCAGCCCCAGCATTTT. This sequence encodes CASSLRTGLSNQPQHF.